These 24 T cell receptor beta chains were all obtained from the same sample, sequenced in a study of blood T cell repertoires in COVID-19. The protocol was immunoSEQ multiplex PCR, while the TCRdb copy is restricted to in-frame clones and leaves out a portion. The repertoire holds hundreds of thousands of clones, approximately 86% seen once, with less than 10% in the top ten. Sequenced: peripheral blood. The receptor source for this set is a man aged 18 to 30 with active or convalescent COVID-19.

This rearrangement joins TRBV5-4 to TRBJ2-7, with 9 bases matching TRBD2. Germline CDR1 SGHNT, CDR2 YYREEE (reference sequence). CDR3 length equals 14 residues. V lost 3 bases, J lost 3 bases, and 4 bases stayed unmatched. The CDR3 DNA follows: TGTGCCAGCAGCTCGCCAGCGGGAGGCTACGAGCAGTACTTC. It encodes CASSSPAGGYEQYF.

The V gene is TRBV27, the J gene TRBJ1-1, with D hard to call. CDR3 size: 14 residues. V lost 2 bases to trimming and J lost 0 bases, with 7 bases between them. Germline V gene lookup returns CDR1 MNHEY and CDR2 SMNVEV (reference sequence). As DNA, the CDR3 is TGTGCCAGCAGTTTAACTGTATTGAACACTGAAGCTTTCTTT. This gives the protein CASSLTVLNTEAFF.

CDR3 in amino acids: CASSEGGPTDTQYF. CDR3 coding DNA: TGTGCCAGCAGCGAGGGAGGACCCACAGATACGCAGTATTTT. The chain has TRBV11-2 and TRBJ2-3; weak D call: TRBD2 (6 bases). Germline V gene sequence: CDR1 SGHAT, CDR2 FQNNGV. Trimming removed 5 bases from V and 2 bases from J, with 11 bases in between. This CDR3 has 14 amino acids.

This chain joins TRBV14 and TRBJ2-7; weak D call: TRBD2 (7 bases). CDR1 is SGHDN and CDR2 is FVKESK in the germline V gene. The CDR3 is 16 amino acids. Deletions cut 3 bases from V and 2 bases from J, with 17 bases between. The CDR3 DNA reads TGTGCCAGCAGCCAGGGGGGGCTAGCGGTCGCCTACGAGCAGTACTTC. Its translation is CASSQGGLAVAYEQYF.

The chain joins TRBV4-1 to TRBJ1-5; the D is unclear. Trimming cost V 4 bases and J 0 bases, with 10 bases left between them. Germline V gene data show CDR1 as MGHRA and CDR2 as YSYEKL. This CDR3 is built from 15 residues. CDR3 coding DNA: TGCGCCAGCAGCCTGCTCGGAGGTAGCAATCAGCCCCAGCATTTT. Translation: CASSLLGGSNQPQHF.

This chain joins TRBV19 and TRBJ2-7, with TRBD1 identical over 7 bases. Looked up from germline, CDR1 is LNHDA and CDR2 is SQIVND (reference sequence). This CDR3 has 16 residues. After removal of 6 bases from V and 0 bases from J, the junction contained 11 bases not matched to a gene. The CDR3 loop reads CASSSPGTVGSYEQYF. The CDR3 region has the DNA TGTGCCAGTAGCTCACCAGGGACAGTTGGCTCCTACGAGCAGTACTTC.

The chain uses TRBV27 and TRBJ2-5, with D perhaps matching TRBD1 (5 bases). V was shortened by 3 bases and J by 2 bases, with 10 bases between the two germline ends. The CDR3 has 14 amino acids. The germline CDR1 and CDR2 sequences are MNHEY and SMNVEV (reference sequence). CDR3: CASSLGQGQETQYF. The CDR3 DNA reads as TGTGCCAGCAGTTTGGGGCAGGGTCAAGAGACCCAGTACTTC.

On this clone itself: One end of the junction varies from germline; a read error may be responsible. V is TRBV6-2 or TRBV6-3 and J is TRBJ2-7; TRBD1 aligns across 8 bases. In germline, CDR1 is MNHEY, CDR2 SVGEGT. The CDR3 runs to 17 residues. This chain's CDR3 is CASSHSGTGSTSYEQYF. The CDR3 DNA sequence: TGTGCCAGCAGTCACTCCGGGACAGGCTCGACCTCCTACGAGCAGTACTTC.

The chain has TRBV5-6 and TRBJ2-2, with TRBD2 matching 8 bases. Germline CDR1 SGHDT, CDR2 YYEEEE. The CDR3 sequence is 16 residues long. Trimming took 4 bases from V and 3 from J; bases not matched to a gene: 8. The CDR3: CASSHSRGGDTGELFF. CDR3 sequence (DNA): TGTGCCAGCAGCCATTCACGGGGGGGCGACACCGGGGAGCTGTTTTTT.

The chain is built from TRBV15 and TRBJ1-1; D uncertain. The CDR3 has 15 residues. V was shortened by 0 bases and J by 5 bases, with 13 bases between the two germline ends. The germline gives CDR1 LNHNV, CDR2 YYDKDF (reference sequence). In DNA, the CDR3 is TGTGCCACCAGCAGAGACCCAGGCGCGGGGACTGAAGCTTTCTTT. Residues: CATSRDPGAGTEAFF.

The rearrangement joins TRBV5-1 to TRBJ2-3; D possibly corresponds to TRBD2 (5 bases). The V and J ends lost 3 bases and 6 bases respectively, with 11 bases between them. The CDR3 contains 13 residues. Germline V CDR1 and CDR2: SGHRS, YFSETQ. In DNA form, the CDR3 reads TGCGCCAGCAGCTGGGGAGCGCCGGATACGCAGTATTTT. This encodes CASSWGAPDTQYF.

The chain couples TRBV19 to TRBJ2-7, with 14 positions matching TRBD2. Germline V lookup: CDR1 LNHDA, CDR2 SQIVND (reference sequence). V gave up 5 bases and J gave up 5 bases; unmatched junction bases: 11. The CDR3 totals 17 residues. The CDR3, as DNA: TGTGCCAGTAGTCCGACGACTAGCGGGGGGGCCCGCGACGAGCAGTACTTC. Translating gives CASSPTTSGGARDEQYF.

The chain is built from TRBV2 and TRBJ1-2; possibly TRBD1 for D (6 bases). The CDR3 contains 12 residues. Germline assignment: CDR1 SNHLY and CDR2 FYNNEI. Between the trimmed V and J ends, which lost 5 bases and 4 bases, there was a span of 8 bases. CDR3 sequence reads: CASSSGVYGYTF. The CDR3 DNA follows: TGTGCCAGCAGTTCAGGGGTCTATGGCTACACCTTC.

The genes are TRBV5-1 and TRBJ2-5; 13 positions match TRBD2. V dropped 4 bases and J dropped 2; count of bases not matched to a gene: 8. CDR3 length: 17 residues. The germline V gene encodes CDR1 SGHRS and CDR2 YFSETQ. CDR3 loop: CASSLGLAGVSQETQYF. CDR3 in DNA: TGCGCCAGCAGCCTCGGACTAGCGGGGGTCTCACAAGAGACCCAGTACTTC.

V and J are TRBV7-2 and TRBJ2-3, with D tentatively TRBD2 (7 bases). The CDR3 loop spans 14 amino acids. Trimming pared 8 bases from V and 1 base from J, leaving 13 bases between. CDR1 is SGHTA and CDR2 is FQGNSA in the germline V gene. The CDR3 spells CASSRGGGTDTQYF. CDR3 in DNA: TGTGCCAGCTCCCGAGGGGGGGGCACAGATACGCAGTATTTT.

The rearrangement uses TRBV3-1 (or the pseudogene TRBV3-2) and TRBJ2-3; 11 positions match TRBD2. The CDR3 extends over 16 amino acids. Unmatched junction bases numbered 5, after V lost 2 bases and J lost 4 bases. CDR1 and CDR2 (germline): LGHDT, YNNKEL (reference sequence). The CDR3 bases are TGTGCCAGCAGCCAATATAGCGGGGGGGCCCCAGATACGCAGTATTTT. Protein product: CASSQYSGGAPDTQYF.

CDR3 loop: CASSREINYEQYF. CDR3 coding DNA: TGTGCCAGCAGTCGAGAGATTAACTACGAGCAGTACTTC. The rearrangement joins TRBV6-5 to TRBJ2-7; D unclear. The V gene lost 5 bases and the J gene lost 3 bases, with 11 bases spanning the gap. Germline CDR1 MNHEY, CDR2 SVGAGI. CDR3 length: 13 residues.

This clone has ten or more counts. This sequence joins TRBV5-1 and TRBJ1-6; no firm D call. Germline assignment: CDR1 SGHRS and CDR2 YFSETQ. Between the trimmed V and J ends, which lost 4 bases and 9 bases, there was a span of 20 bases. CDR3 length: 16 residues. DNA for the CDR3: TGCGCCAGCAGCCCGATGTCCGGGGTTGTTGTTTCACCCCTCCACTTT. It yields the protein CASSPMSGVVVSPLHF.

The V call is TRBV4-2, the J call TRBJ2-1; D ambiguous. V lost 0 bases and J lost 5, with 2 bases in between. The CDR3 runs to 12 residues. Per germline, CDR1 LGHNA and CDR2 YNFKEQ. For the CDR3, the DNA is TGTGCCAGCAGCCAAGACGACAATGAGCAGTTCTTC. It codes for CASSQDDNEQFF.

The chain links TRBV27 to TRBJ2-1; tentatively, D is TRBD2 (6 bases). The germline CDR1 and CDR2 sequences are MNHEY and SMNVEV (reference sequence). V lost 5 bases, J lost 4 bases, and 18 bases lay in between. CDR3 size: 16 residues. The CDR3 DNA sequence: TGTGCCAGCAGTGCCCAGACTGGCGGGGCTTACAATGAGCAGTTCTTC. It encodes CASSAQTGGAYNEQFF.

This chain uses TRBV27 with TRBJ1-2; 12 bases are shared with TRBD1. Germline V gene data show CDR1 as MNHEY and CDR2 as SMNVEV (reference sequence). This CDR3 has 17 residues. V lost 5 bases to trimming and J lost 8 bases; unmatched junction nucleotides: 15. CDR3 loop: CASSRSGTGGFEGGYTF. CDR3 DNA: TGTGCCAGCAGTCGATCCGGGACAGGGGGCTTTGAGGGAGGCTACACCTTC.

The chain is built from TRBV10-2 and TRBJ2-2; D is unclear. V shed 3 bases and J shed 6 bases, with 14 bases lying between them. Germline CDR1 and CDR2: WSHSY and SAAADI. The CDR3 covers 15 residues. The CDR3 DNA follows: TGCGCCAGCAGTGACCCTTATGGTGGCTCCGGGGAGCTGTTTTTT. Translating gives CASSDPYGGSGELFF.

The chain has TRBV3-1 (or the pseudogene TRBV3-2) and TRBJ1-2; a possible D gene is TRBD1 (5 bases). CDR1 and CDR2 from the germline V gene are LGHDT and YNNKEL (reference sequence). Trimming removed 0 bases from V and 2 bases from J, with 10 bases in between. The CDR3 has 15 residues. CDR3 sequence reads: CASSQDLQGNYGYTF. In nucleotides, the CDR3 is TGTGCCAGCAGCCAAGATCTCCAGGGAAACTATGGCTACACCTTC.

The rearrangement uses TRBV7-8 and TRBJ1-2; possibly TRBD1 for D (6 bases). The V and J ends lost 1 base and 1 base respectively, with 10 bases between them. CDR1 and CDR2 from the germline V gene are SGHVS and FQNEAQ. This CDR3 is built from 15 residues. CDR3 DNA sequence: TGTGCCAGCAGCTTAGGGGCAGGGGTTAACTATGGCTACACCTTC. Translating it yields CASSLGAGVNYGYTF.